In this sample, the clone carrying this T cell receptor beta chain turned up a few times. Its target is not known. Each CDR3 protein gets one entry after TCRdb re-called the RACE reads with MiXCR. The sample includes some 110,000 distinct CDR3 sequences, about 12% of them seen just once. This record belongs to a study of human T cells and chemical hapten exposure. Study overall: Per-sample TCR yields varied mainly from small pooled library volume differences.

Whole-study results and caveats: While controls formed fewer of them, expanded TCRs formed significantly more large CDR3 similarity clusters.

Time point given: patch test 1, 2 weeks after DPC sensitization. Treatment reported: therapeutic diphenylcyclopropenone sensitization with weekly scalp DPC. Germline CDR1 KGHSH, CDR2 LQKENI. The V end was cut by 6 bases, the J end by 9 bases, with 18 bases between. The CDR3 covers 15 residues. The specimen was whole blood, collected in connection with sensitization to the hapten diphenylcyclopropenone (DPC). The sequence came from a woman in her 50s with alopecia areata. Some clones in this sample may be carry-over from other donors' samples. The chain employs TRBV18 and TRBJ2-6, with D tentatively TRBD2 (6 bases). CDR3: CASSDYGTTYNVLTF. The CDR3 DNA is TGTGCCAGCTCGGACTACGGGACCACCTACAACGTCCTGACTTTC. Combining the CDR3 with reference TRBV18 and TRBJ2-6 gives the whole variable domain NAGVMQNPRHLVRRRGQEARLRCSPMKGHSHVYWYRQLPEEGLKFMVYLQKENIIDESGMPKERFSAEFPKEGPSILRIQQVVRGDSAAYFCASSDYGTTYNVLTFGAGSRLTVL.